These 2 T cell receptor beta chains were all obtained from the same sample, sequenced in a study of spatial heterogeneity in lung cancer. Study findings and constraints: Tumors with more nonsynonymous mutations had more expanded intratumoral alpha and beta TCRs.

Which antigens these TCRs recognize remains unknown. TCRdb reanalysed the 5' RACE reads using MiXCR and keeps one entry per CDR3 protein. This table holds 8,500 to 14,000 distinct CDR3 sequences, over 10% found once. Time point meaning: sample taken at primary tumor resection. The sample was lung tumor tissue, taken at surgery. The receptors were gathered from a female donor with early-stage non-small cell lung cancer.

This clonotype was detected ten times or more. The DNA for the CDR3 is TGTGCCAGTTCCGACATCCTTACCTCCTATGGCTACACCTTC. Its translation is CASSDILTSYGYTF. V is TRBV19 and J is TRBJ1-2, with D unresolved. V shed 8 bases and J shed 4 bases, with 17 bases lying between them. The V gene's germline CDR1 is LNHDA and CDR2 SQIVND (reference sequence). The CDR3 contains 14 residues.

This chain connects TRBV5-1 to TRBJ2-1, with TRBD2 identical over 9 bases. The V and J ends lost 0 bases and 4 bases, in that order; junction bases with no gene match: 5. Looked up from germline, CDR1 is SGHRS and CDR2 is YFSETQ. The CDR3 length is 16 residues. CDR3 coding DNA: TGCGCCAGCAGCTTGGCGGGAACTAGCGGGTACAATGAGCAGTTCTTC. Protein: CASSLAGTSGYNEQFF.